The clone carrying this T cell receptor beta chain appeared a few times. Its specificity is unknown. This sample is part of a study of T cell repertoires in cytomegalovirus infection. This CDR3 has 15 amino acids. Trimming shortened V by 6 bases and J by 0 bases, and 11 bases separated the two germline ends. Germline CDR1 reads KGHDR; CDR2 reads SFDVKD. TCRdb called the reads again in MiXCR, with one record for every CDR3 protein. The sample gives approximately 160,000 distinct CDR3 sequences, roughly 17% of which show up once; around 20% is in the top ten. Broader study findings: There were HLA-C-restricted CMV-specific TCR beta clonotypes dominating the ex vivo response.

The chain uses TRBV24-1 and TRBJ2-1, with a tentative D call TRBD1 (5 bases). Input material: CD8+ T cells from PBMCs. This clonotype was obtained from a human donor in good health (CMV status not recorded). Some clones in this sample may be carry-over from other donors' samples. The CDR3 region has the DNA TGTGCCACCAGTCCTAGGGGTCCCTCCTACAATGAGCAGTTCTTC. Encoded protein: CATSPRGPSYNEQFF.